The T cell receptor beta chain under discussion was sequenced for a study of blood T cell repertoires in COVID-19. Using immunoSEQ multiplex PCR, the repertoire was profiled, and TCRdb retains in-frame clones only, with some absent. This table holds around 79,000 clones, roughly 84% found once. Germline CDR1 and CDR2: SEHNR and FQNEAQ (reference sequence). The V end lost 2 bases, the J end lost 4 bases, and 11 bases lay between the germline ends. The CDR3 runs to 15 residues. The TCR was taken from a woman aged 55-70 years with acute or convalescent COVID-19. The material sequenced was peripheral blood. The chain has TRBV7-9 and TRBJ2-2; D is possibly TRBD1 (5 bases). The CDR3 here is CASSLRAGITGELFF. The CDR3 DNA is TGTGCCAGCAGCTTACGGGCAGGGATCACCGGGGAGCTGTTTTTT.